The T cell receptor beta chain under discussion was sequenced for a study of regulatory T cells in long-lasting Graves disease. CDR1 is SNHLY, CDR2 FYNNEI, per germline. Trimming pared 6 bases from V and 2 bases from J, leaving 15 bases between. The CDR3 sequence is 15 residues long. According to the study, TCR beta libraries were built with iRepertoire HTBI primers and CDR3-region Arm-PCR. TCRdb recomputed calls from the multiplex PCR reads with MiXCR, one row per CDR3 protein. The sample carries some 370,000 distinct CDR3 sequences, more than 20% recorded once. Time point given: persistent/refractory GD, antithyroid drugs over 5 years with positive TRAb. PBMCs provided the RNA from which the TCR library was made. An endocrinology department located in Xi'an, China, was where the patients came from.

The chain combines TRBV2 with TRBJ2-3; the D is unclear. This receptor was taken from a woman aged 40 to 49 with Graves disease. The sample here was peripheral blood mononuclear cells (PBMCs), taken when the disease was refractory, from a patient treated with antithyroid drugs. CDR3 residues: CASSVLGSSTDTQYF. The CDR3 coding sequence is TGTGCCAGCAGCGTCCTTGGGTCGTCCACAGATACGCAGTATTTT.